These 14 T cell receptor beta chains came from one sample sequenced in a study of siplizumab effects on memory and regulatory T cells. Profiling relied on immunoSEQ multiplex PCR, and the TCRdb table lists in-frame clones only, not all of them. The data contain roughly 40,000 clones, roughly 90% of them singletons. The sequenced sample was naive CD4+ T cells sorted from blood. Source of these receptors: a human donor in good health.

This clone was observed a single time. The chain combines TRBV4-1 with TRBJ1-5; possible D gene TRBD1, 5 bases. The CDR3 contains 17 residues. Per the germline V gene, CDR1 is MGHRA and CDR2 is YSYEKL. V was trimmed by 1 base and J by 0 bases, leaving 13 bases between them. The CDR3 bases are TGCGCCAGCAGCCAAGGGCGGGGGGGGGATAGCAATCAGCCCCAGCATTTT. Encoded protein: CASSQGRGGDSNQPQHF.

This rearrangement joins TRBV10-3 to TRBJ2-1; TRBD2 agrees at 8 bases. Trimming at V came to 10 bases and at J to 0 bases, leaving 11 bases not matched to a gene. CDR1 ENHRY and CDR2 SYGVKD come from the germline V gene. The CDR3 length is 16 residues. The CDR3 DNA sequence: TGTGCCACCCGGACCCAGCGGGGGTCCTCCTACAATGAGCAGTTCTTC. Its protein is CATRTQRGSSYNEQFF.

V is TRBV10-3 and J is TRBJ1-3; 9 bases are a match to TRBD1. The germline gives CDR1 ENHRY, CDR2 SYGVKD. This CDR3 region has 14 residues. V shed 7 bases, J shed 4 bases, and the junction held 5 bases outside the gene matches. Written as DNA, the CDR3 is TGTGCCATCACCCCTGGACAGGGGGGAAACACCATATATTTT. This sequence encodes CAITPGQGGNTIYF.

The rearrangement joins TRBV5-4 to TRBJ2-3, with 14 bases lining up with TRBD2. Germline V gives CDR1 SGHNT, CDR2 YYREEE (reference sequence). J gave up 3 bases and V 6 bases, and 3 bases lay outside the gene matches. The CDR3 length is 15 residues. The CDR3 region has the DNA TGTGCCAGCACCAGGACTAGCGGGGGGACAGATACGCAGTATTTT. Protein sequence: CASTRTSGGTDTQYF.

CDR3 sequence: CASSVLESNSYNEQFF. As DNA, the CDR3 is TGTGCCAGCTCCGTACTAGAGAGTAACTCCTACAATGAGCAGTTCTTC. J is TRBJ2-1 and V is TRBV18; D perhaps matches TRBD2 (5 bases). V was trimmed by 6 bases and J by 0 bases, leaving 15 bases between them. Per germline, CDR1 KGHSH and CDR2 LQKENI. The CDR3 spans 16 residues.

The chain recombines TRBV27 with TRBJ2-3; tentatively, D is TRBD1 (6 bases). The CDR3 sequence is 15 residues long. V was clipped by 4 bases and J by 4 bases, with 15 bases between them. CDR1 is MNHEY and CDR2 is SMNVEV in the germline V gene (reference sequence). The CDR3 is CASSSPRGVADTQYF. For the CDR3, the DNA is TGTGCCAGCAGTTCCCCCAGGGGAGTCGCAGATACGCAGTATTTT.

V is TRBV19 and J is TRBJ1-1; 8 positions agree with TRBD1. With V trimmed by 4 bases and J by 1 base, 2 bases remained unmatched. The germline V gene has CDR1 LNHDA and CDR2 SQIVND (reference sequence). The CDR3 is 14 amino acids. The DNA of the CDR3 is TGTGCCAGTAGTAGGGACAGGAGGAACACTGAAGCTTTCTTT. Protein: CASSRDRRNTEAFF.

This chain joins TRBV5-1 and TRBJ2-7; 7 bases align to TRBD1. Germline V gene sequence: CDR1 SGHRS, CDR2 YFSETQ. The CDR3 covers 14 residues. The junction had 4 bases not matched to a gene; V was cut back by 0 bases and J by 4 bases. The chain's CDR3 is CASSLGGGGYEQYF. CDR3 in DNA: TGCGCCAGCAGCTTGGGAGGGGGCGGTTACGAGCAGTACTTC.

CDR3 DNA sequence: TGCGCCAGCAGCTTGTCGTCTCTACAGCAGCCCCAGCATTTT. Its translation: CASSLSSLQQPQHF. The chain joins TRBV5-1 to TRBJ1-5; D gene ambiguous. V was trimmed by 1 base and J by 7 bases, leaving 12 bases between them. This CDR3 region has 14 residues. Germline lookup yields CDR1 SGHRS and CDR2 YFSETQ.

In DNA, the CDR3 is TGTGCCAGCAGCCGGGGACTAGCGGGAGTCCCCTACAATGAGCAGTTCTTC. This sequence encodes CASSRGLAGVPYNEQFF. V usage is TRBV5-4 and J usage is TRBJ2-1, with 14 bases matching TRBD2. CDR1 is SGHNT, CDR2 YYREEE, per germline (reference sequence). CDR3 size: 17 residues. Trimming took 4 bases from V and 2 from J; bases not matched to a gene: 5.

This chain links TRBV27 with TRBJ2-1; 9 bases align to TRBD1. The CDR3 has 15 amino acids. The junction had 6 bases not matched to a gene; V was cut back by 2 bases and J by 7 bases. The germline gives CDR1 MNHEY, CDR2 SMNVEV (reference sequence). CDR3 loop: CASSLPGTGRNEQFF. The CDR3 DNA reads as TGTGCCAGCAGTTTACCCGGGACAGGGAGGAATGAGCAGTTCTTC.

This clone was observed a handful of times. This chain uses TRBV7-9 with TRBJ1-1; D is undetermined. The V end was cut by 2 bases, the J end by 1 base, with 8 bases between. This CDR3 spans 14 amino acids. Germline CDR1 reads SEHNR; CDR2 reads FQNEAQ (reference sequence). The CDR3 nucleotides read TGTGCCAGCAGCTTACTGGGAAGGAACACTGAAGCTTTCTTT. It is translated as CASSLLGRNTEAFF.

Here the CDR3 reads CASSYRTGDTEAFF. The CDR3 DNA reads TGTGCCAGCAGTTACCGGACCGGGGACACTGAAGCTTTCTTT. The V and J genes are TRBV6-6 and TRBJ1-1, with D unclear. Trimming took off 2 bases at V and 3 bases at J, with 10 bases between the two ends. The CDR3 loop spans 14 amino acids. CDR1 and CDR2 (germline): MNHNY, SVGAGI (reference sequence).

The rearrangement joins TRBV6-1 to TRBJ2-3; 8 bases map to TRBD2. The V segment lost 1 base and the J segment 2 bases; nucleotides outside the gene matches: 5. Germline loops: CDR1 MNHNS, CDR2 SASEGT. The CDR3 sequence is 16 residues long. CDR3 in DNA: TGTGCCAGCAGTGAAGGTATTAGCGGGAACACAGATACGCAGTATTTT. Protein: CASSEGISGNTDTQYF.